There are many counts of the clone carrying this T cell receptor (beta chain). Time point defined: newly diagnosed GD, antithyroid drugs for less than 3 months. RNA from PBMCs was the source of the TCR library. Construction of TCR beta libraries relied on iRepertoire HTBI primers and on Arm-PCR targeting CDR3 regions. MiXCR, applied by TCRdb to the multiplex PCR reads, yields one record per CDR3 protein. Among roughly 430,000 distinct CDR3 sequences listed, around 17% were seen once. CDR1 MNHEY and CDR2 SVGAGI come from the germline V gene. V lost 0 bases, J lost 10 bases, and 19 bases lay in between. CDR3 size: 16 residues. The sample belongs to a study of regulatory T cells in long-lasting Graves disease. These data are also associated with another study on T cells in Graves' hyperthyroidism and ophthalmopathy. As that report states: Uncontrolled infection, other autoimmune disease, pregnancy and lactation each barred patients from inclusion.

This TCR was sampled from a young woman with Graves disease. The sequenced sample was peripheral blood mononuclear cells (PBMCs), obtained at new diagnosis, from a patient treated with antithyroid drugs. The J gene is TRBJ2-1, the V gene TRBV6-5; maybe TRBD1 (5 bases). CDR3 in amino acids: CASSYSFEPQGSEQFF. CDR3 in DNA: TGTGCCAGCAGTTACTCGTTCGAGCCTCAGGGCAGCGAGCAGTTCTTC.